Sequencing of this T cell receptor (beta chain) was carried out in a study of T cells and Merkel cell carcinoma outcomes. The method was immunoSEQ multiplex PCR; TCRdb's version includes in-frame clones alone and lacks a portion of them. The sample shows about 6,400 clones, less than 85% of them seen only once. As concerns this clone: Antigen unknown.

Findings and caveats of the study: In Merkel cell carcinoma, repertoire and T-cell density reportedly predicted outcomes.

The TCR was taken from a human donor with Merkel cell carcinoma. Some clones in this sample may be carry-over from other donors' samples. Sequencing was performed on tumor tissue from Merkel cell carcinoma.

CDR3 coding DNA: TGTGCCAGCAGCTACGCGTCGTACGAGCAGTACTTC. Encoded protein: CASSYASYEQYF. This chain joins TRBV7-9 and TRBJ2-7; D uncertain. The germline gives CDR1 SEHNR, CDR2 FQNEAQ (reference sequence). V was clipped by 4 bases and J by 4 bases, with 8 bases between them. The CDR3 runs 12 residues.